One and the same sample provided the 28 T cell receptor beta chains below, sequenced in a study of cytomegalovirus exposure and HLA in healthy donors. The PCR had 60 Vbeta and 13 Jbeta primers. TCRdb keeps only in-frame clones here, not all; method: immunoSEQ multiplex PCR. Of 130,000 or so clones listed, 70% to 75% are singletons. Sequenced input: PBMCs. Every receptor here comes from a man aged 25-45 years in good health and CMV-seronegative.

The V gene is TRBV28, the J gene TRBJ1-2; 7 nucleotides line up with TRBD1. J lost 4 bases, V lost 7 bases, and 6 bases had no gene match. Germline CDR1 is MDHEN and CDR2 is SYDVKM. CDR3 length equals 13 residues. In nucleotides, the CDR3 is TGTGCCAGCACCGACAGGGTCCTCTATGGCTACACCTTC. Its protein is CASTDRVLYGYTF.

The rearrangement links TRBV7-8 to TRBJ2-6; no clear D. V gave up 7 bases and J gave up 5 bases, with 12 bases separating them. Germline-derived CDR1 and CDR2 are SGHVS and FQNEAQ. There are 14 residues in the CDR3. DNA for the CDR3: TGTGCCAGCACCCCAGGATCCTGGGCCAACGTCCTGACTTTC. Amino acid sequence: CASTPGSWANVLTF.

The chain combines TRBV13 with TRBJ2-5; TRBD2 matches 13 bases. This CDR3 has 15 amino acids. V lost 5 bases to trimming and J lost 4 bases; unmatched junction nucleotides: 4. The germline gives CDR1 PRHDT, CDR2 FYEKMQ (reference sequence). The CDR3 here is CASSPGLAGAETQYF. DNA of the CDR3: TGTGCCAGCAGCCCCGGACTAGCGGGGGCAGAGACCCAGTACTTC.

V gene TRBV7-9 combines with J gene TRBJ1-4; 12 nucleotides agree with TRBD1. This CDR3 has 15 residues. Losses at the gene ends were 4 bases for V and 7 bases for J; bases not matched to a gene: 4. Germline V gene data show CDR1 as SEHNR and CDR2 as FQNEAQ (reference sequence). The CDR3, as DNA: TGTGCCAGCAGCTGGGGGACAGGGGGCGGTGAAAAACTGTTTTTT. It codes for CASSWGTGGGEKLFF.

The genes are TRBV5-1 and TRBJ1-1; maybe TRBD1 (6 bases). The CDR3 is 14 amino acids. Trimming took off 2 bases at V and 4 bases at J, with 12 bases between the two ends. Germline values: CDR1 SGHRS, CDR2 YFSETQ. The CDR3 nucleotides read TGCGCCAGCAGCTTAGCAGGGGAGTCCACTGAAGCTTTCTTT. Translated: CASSLAGESTEAFF.

V is TRBV9 and J is TRBJ1-2; TRBD1 is a possible D gene (5 bases). The ends were cut back, 4 bases at V and 2 bases at J, with 12 bases in the middle. Germline assignment: CDR1 SGDLS and CDR2 YYNGEE. The CDR3 covers 14 residues. DNA for the CDR3: TGTGCCAGCAGCCCTACGACAGAGAACTATGGCTACACCTTC. It encodes CASSPTTENYGYTF.

The chain uses TRBV29-1 and TRBJ1-3; D gene ambiguous. V lost 2 bases and J 0 bases, leaving 5 bases between the germline ends. This CDR3 is 13 amino acids long. The germline gives CDR1 SQVTM, CDR2 ANQGSEA. The CDR3 loop is CSVEHNSGNTIYF. CDR3 in DNA: TGCAGCGTTGAACACAACTCTGGAAACACCATATATTTT.

The chain has TRBV6-1 and TRBJ2-7; 7 positions match TRBD1. This CDR3 has 14 amino acids. With V trimmed by 4 bases and J by 3 bases, 6 bases remained unmatched. From germline, CDR1 is MNHNS and CDR2 SASEGT. This CDR3 is CASSAGTVLYEQYF. CDR3 coding DNA: TGTGCCAGCAGTGCCGGGACAGTCCTCTACGAGCAGTACTTC.

The gene calls are TRBV6-1 and TRBJ1-5; a possible D gene is TRBD1 (6 bases). The CDR3 has 14 residues. From germline, CDR1 is MNHNS and CDR2 SASEGT. V was shortened by 7 bases and J by 1 base, with 11 bases between the two germline ends. CDR3 sequence (DNA): TGTGCCAGCAACCCCACAGGGAGCAATCAGCCCCAGCATTTT. Its protein product is CASNPTGSNQPQHF.

The rearrangement uses TRBV7-3 and TRBJ2-7; 12 positions match TRBD2. Germline V gene sequence: CDR1 SGHTA, CDR2 FQGTGA. The CDR3 runs to 15 residues. V trimming: 5 bases; J trimming: 4 bases; junction bases outside the gene matches: 6. This CDR3 reads CASSLLAGGAYEQYF. The CDR3 DNA sequence: TGTGCCAGCAGCCTACTAGCGGGAGGCGCTTACGAGCAGTACTTC.

The rearrangement links TRBV7-9 to TRBJ1-1, with D hard to call. V was clipped by 1 base and J by 8 bases, with 17 bases between them. The CDR3 sequence is 15 residues long. Looked up from germline, CDR1 is SEHNR and CDR2 is FQNEAQ (reference sequence). The CDR3 is CASSLVGVIVAEAFF. The CDR3 coding sequence is TGTGCCAGCAGCTTAGTAGGAGTCATAGTAGCCGAAGCTTTCTTT.

This clone has only a few counts. The chain carries TRBV7-6 and TRBJ2-1; 8 bases are shared with TRBD1. This CDR3 has 15 amino acids. Germline values: CDR1 SGHVS, CDR2 FNYEAQ. The trim removed 4 bases at V and 7 bases at J, leaving 9 bases unmatched. Written as DNA, the CDR3 is TGTGCCAGCAGCTCATTGCAGGGGGCGGGTAATGAGCAGTTCTTC. The encoded protein is CASSSLQGAGNEQFF.

CDR3 sequence: CASSHRQDRGSEAFF. DNA for the CDR3: TGCGCCAGCAGTCATCGACAGGACCGAGGGTCTGAAGCTTTCTTT. This chain joins TRBV4-1 and TRBJ1-1; D might be TRBD1 (6 bases). V gave up 6 bases and J gave up 6 bases, with 20 bases separating them. This CDR3 region has 15 residues. Germline CDR1 and CDR2: MGHRA and YSYEKL.

The chain employs TRBV13 and TRBJ2-2; D uncertain. Germline CDR1 and CDR2: PRHDT and FYEKMQ (reference sequence). The CDR3 consists of 14 residues. V lost 0 bases to trimming and J lost 1 base, with 3 bases between them. The CDR3 region has the DNA TGTGCCAGCAGCTTAGGCGGGAACACCGGGGAGCTGTTTTTT. It yields the protein CASSLGGNTGELFF. The full variable domain, its missing parts supplied by reference TRBV13 and TRBJ2-2, is AAGVIQSPRHLIKEKRETATLKCYPIPRHDTVYWYQQGPGQDPQFLISFYEKMQSDKGSIPDRFSAQQFSDYHSELNMSSLELGDSALYFCASSLGGNTGELFFGEGSRLTVL.

This rearrangement joins TRBV7-8 to TRBJ2-1; D perhaps matches TRBD2 (6 bases). CDR1 and CDR2 (germline): SGHVS, FQNEAQ. V lost 1 base to trimming and J lost 4 bases, with 14 bases between them. CDR3 length equals 16 residues. The CDR3 region has the DNA TGTGCCAGCAGCTTAGTCGGAGGGGTGGTTTACAATGAGCAGTTCTTC. Amino acids: CASSLVGGVVYNEQFF.

The chain couples TRBV29-1 to TRBJ2-3; 7 bases are a match to TRBD2. Germline V CDR1 and CDR2: SQVTM, ANQGSEA. V shed 7 bases and J 2 bases; nucleotides not matched to a gene: 3. This CDR3 is 12 amino acids long. The chain's CDR3 is CSAAGSTDTQYF. The CDR3 DNA follows: TGCAGCGCAGCGGGGTCCACAGATACGCAGTATTTT.

The CDR3 spells CASSEGTSGGAGDTQYF. The CDR3 DNA reads TGTGCCAGCAGTGAAGGGACTAGCGGGGGCGCGGGAGATACGCAGTATTTT. The chain joins TRBV6-1 to TRBJ2-3; 13 bases line up with TRBD2. The germline V gene has CDR1 MNHNS and CDR2 SASEGT. The CDR3 length is 17 residues. V gave up 1 base and J gave up 5 bases; unmatched junction bases: 6.

This chain uses TRBV7-6 with TRBJ2-7; 9 bases map to TRBD2. V shed 1 base, J shed 3 bases, and the junction held 13 bases outside the gene matches. The CDR3 has 18 residues. Per germline, CDR1 SGHVS and CDR2 FNYEAQ. CDR3: CASSLVGGATSGNYEQYF. The CDR3, as DNA: TGTGCCAGCAGCTTAGTTGGTGGGGCGACTAGCGGAAACTACGAGCAGTACTTC.

The rearrangement joins TRBV6-5 to TRBJ1-2; D may be TRBD1 (6 bases). The CDR3 length is 16 residues. CDR1 is MNHEY, CDR2 SVGAGI, per germline. V lost 4 bases and J 2 bases, leaving 17 bases between the germline ends. The CDR3, as DNA: TGTGCCAGCAGTTCCGACCGGGACAACCAAAACTATGGCTACACCTTC. Translation gives CASSSDRDNQNYGYTF.

This clone has a single count. The chain combines TRBV28 with TRBJ2-3; weak D call: TRBD2 (6 bases). The CDR3 runs to 12 residues. The germline gives CDR1 MDHEN, CDR2 SYDVKM. The germline V and J ends were trimmed by 8 bases and 2 bases, with 8 bases remaining between them. CDR3 nucleotides: TGTGCCAGCGGGGGGTCCACAGATACGCAGTATTTT. Its protein is CASGGSTDTQYF.

The chain recombines TRBV4-1 with TRBJ2-5; a weak D match, TRBD1 (6 bases). Trimming shortened V by 5 bases and J by 5 bases, and 21 bases separated the two germline ends. Germline CDR1 reads MGHRA; CDR2 reads YSYEKL. This CDR3 comprises 16 residues. The CDR3 coding sequence is TGCGCCAGCAGCTACGAAGGTGCAGGGGTAGGGGAGACCCAGTACTTC. Encoded protein: CASSYEGAGVGETQYF.

Concerning this clone: The same CDR3 also results from other DNA sequences found in this sample. The V and J genes are TRBV4-1 and TRBJ2-7, with a tentative D call TRBD1 (5 bases). V lost 0 bases and J 6 bases, leaving 9 bases between the germline ends. The CDR3 loop spans 13 amino acids. Per germline, CDR1 MGHRA and CDR2 YSYEKL. The CDR3 DNA reads as TGCGCCAGCAGCCAAGACAGGGAATCCGAGCAGTACTTC. Amino acid sequence: CASSQDRESEQYF.

The chain is built from TRBV28 and TRBJ1-1, with D maybe TRBD1 (5 bases). V lost 3 bases and J lost 3, with 8 bases in between. The CDR3 covers 13 residues. Germline values: CDR1 MDHEN, CDR2 SYDVKM. This CDR3 reads CASSFGGHTEAFF. As DNA, the CDR3 is TGTGCCAGCAGTTTCGGGGGACACACTGAAGCTTTCTTT.

This chain uses TRBV7-3 with TRBJ2-3; 9 bases agree with TRBD1. Germline CDR1 SGHTA, CDR2 FQGTGA. This CDR3 comprises 16 residues. V shed 1 base, J shed 2 bases, and the junction held 4 bases outside the gene matches. The CDR3 DNA reads as TGTGCCAGCAGCTTAATGGGACAGGGATTCACAGATACGCAGTATTTT. Translation gives CASSLMGQGFTDTQYF. The full variable domain, rest sourced from reference TRBV7-3 and TRBJ2-3, is GAGVSQTPSNKVTEKGKYVELRCDPISGHTALYWYRQSLGQGPEFLIYFQGTGAADDSGLPNDRFFAVRPEGSVSTLKIQRTERGDSAVYLCASSLMGQGFTDTQYFGPGTRLTVL.

This sequence joins TRBV21-1 and TRBJ2-3; no check of the table's D call, TRBD2, against the DNA was made. TRBV21-1 is given as a pseudogene. There are 12 residues in the CDR3. CDR3 DNA sequence: TGTGCCAGCAGCCATTTAGCAGATACGCAGTATTTT. Amino acids: CASSHLADTQYF.

The chain employs TRBV27 and TRBJ2-1; 8 nucleotides align to TRBD2. The junction had 4 bases not matched to a gene; V was cut back by 8 bases and J by 4 bases. The V gene's germline CDR1 is MNHEY and CDR2 SMNVEV (reference sequence). The CDR3 runs to 13 residues. CDR3 protein: CASFSGAYNEQFF. The CDR3 region has the DNA TGTGCCAGCTTTAGCGGGGCGTACAATGAGCAGTTCTTC.

By share, this clone ranks as medium-sized. The rearrangement joins TRBV4-1 to TRBJ2-5, with 9 bases matching TRBD1. The germline gives CDR1 MGHRA, CDR2 YSYEKL. J lost 3 bases, V lost 1 base, and 9 bases had no gene match. This CDR3 has 17 residues. The CDR3 DNA reads TGCGCCAGCAGCCAAGTTCCGGGACAGGGAAGTGAAGAGACCCAGTACTTC. Its protein product is CASSQVPGQGSEETQYF.

The sample holds one count of this clone. This chain links TRBV7-9 with TRBJ2-3; perhaps TRBD2 as D (5 bases). From germline, CDR1 is SEHNR and CDR2 FQNEAQ (reference sequence). This CDR3 comprises 14 residues. The germline V and J ends were trimmed by 1 base and 2 bases, with 7 bases remaining between them. CDR3 protein: CASSLGTDTDTQYF. In nucleotides, the CDR3 is TGTGCCAGCAGCTTAGGGACTGACACAGATACGCAGTATTTT. The full variable domain, its missing parts supplied by reference TRBV7-9 and TRBJ2-3, is DTGVSQNPRHKITKRGQNVTFRCDPISEHNRLYWYRQTLGQGPEFLTYFQNEAQLEKSRLLSDRFSAERPKGSFSTLEIQRTEQGDSAMYLCASSLGTDTDTQYFGPGTRLTVL.